Listed below are T cell receptor beta chains from one sample, sequenced in a study of T cell responses to AZD1222 COVID-19 vaccine. Only in-frame clones appear in the TCRdb table, and some are missing; sequencing was by immunoSEQ multiplex PCR. The table has 150,000 or so clones, 70% to 90% seen once. The specimen comprised peripheral blood, sampled on day 0 of AZD1222 vaccination. These receptors all come from an adult in good health. CDR3s include the opening cysteine and the closing phenylalanine or tryptophan. A D gene is named only where the DNA matches it firmly. Only part of the rows carry a size: once, few, many, or a class if the clone is expanded.

.	.	TRBV19	TRBJ1-2	TGTGCCAGTAGTTATAATAATGGCTACACCTTC	CASSYNNGYTF
.	.	TRBV28	TRBJ1-1	TGTGCCAGCAGCTTGTGGACTGAAGCTTTCTTT	CASSLWTEAFF
TRBD1	few	TRBV19	TRBJ2-7	TGTGCCAGTAGTGATGCAGGGGGAACCTACGAGCAGTACTTC	CASSDAGGTYEQYF
.	.	TRBV25-1	TRBJ1-1	TGTGCCAGCAGTCAGAACACTGAAGCTTTCTTT	CASSQNTEAFF
.	.	TRBV29-1	TRBJ2-2	TGCAGCGTTGTCGTCGGGAGTTTCGGGGAGCTGTTTTTT	CSVVVGSFGELFF
TRBD1	.	TRBV29-1	TRBJ1-5	TGCAGCGTTGCCAGGGGGATGGGTCAGCCCCAGCATTTT	CSVARGMGQPQHF
TRBD2	.	TRBV5-4	TRBJ2-2	TGTGCCAGCAGCTGGGGACTAGCGGCAGACACCGGGGAGCTGTTTTTT	CASSWGLAADTGELFF
TRBD1	.	TRBV6-5	TRBJ1-2	TGTGCCAGCAGTTCCACAGGGGGAGACGGCTACACCTTC	CASSSTGGDGYTF
TRBD1	once	TRBV30	TRBJ1-1	TGTGCCTGGTACAGGGGGAGGGTCAACACTGAAGCTTTCTTT	CAWYRGRVNTEAFF
TRBD2	.	TRBV6-5	TRBJ2-1	TGTGCCAGCAGGACGGGACTAGCCTCCAGAGAGCAGTTCTTC	CASRTGLASREQFF
.	.	TRBV10-3	TRBJ2-7	TGTGCCACCTTGACCGGGGACGAGCAGTACTTC	CATLTGDEQYF
.	.	TRBV5-5	TRBJ1-2	TGTGCCAGCAGCCTCGTGGAGGGTTATGGCTACACCTTC	CASSLVEGYGYTF
TRBD1	.	TRBV19	TRBJ1-5	TGTGCCAGTAACCTACCGGGACAGGGAAATCAGCCCCAGCATTTT	CASNLPGQGNQPQHF
TRBD1	.	TRBV10-3	TRBJ2-2	TGTGCCGGCCGGGACAGGGCGGGATCCGGGGAGCTGTTTTTT	CAGRDRAGSGELFF
TRBD2	once	TRBV7-6	TRBJ2-2	TGTGCCAGCAGCTTAGGGCTAGCGGGAAACACCGGGGAGCTGTTTTTT	CASSLGLAGNTGELFF
.	.	TRBV7-8	TRBJ2-3	TGTGCCAGCAGCCCAATTGGAGGACTCACAGATACGCAGTATTTT	CASSPIGGLTDTQYF
.	many	TRBV12-3/TRBV12-4	TRBJ1-6	TGTGCCAGCGGGAGGGGGATGAATTCACCCCTCCACTTT	CASGRGMNSPLHF
TRBD1	.	TRBV7-2	TRBJ2-1	TGTGCCAGCAGCAACCGGGACAGTAGCTACAATGAGCAGTTCTTC	CASSNRDSSYNEQFF
.	.	TRBV25-1	TRBJ2-1	TGTGCCAGCAGCTTCGGCTACAATGAGCAGTTCTTC	CASSFGYNEQFF
TRBD1	.	TRBV4-3	TRBJ2-4	TGCGCCAGCAGCCAAGATTATCCGACAGGGGCTTTTCCAAAAGCCAAAAACATTCAGTACTTC	CASSQDYPTGAFPKAKNIQYF
.	.	TRBV9	TRBJ2-7	TGTGCCAGCAGCGTAGCCCGGGCGGGGAAGGAGTACTTC	CASSVARAGKEYF
.	.	TRBV5-1	TRBJ1-2	TGCGCCAGCAGCCTCATCCCCCAGGACATTCTCTATGGCTACACCTTC	CASSLIPQDILYGYTF
.	.	TRBV5-6	TRBJ1-3	TGTGCCAGCAGCTTGGGCTCTGGAAACACCATATATTTT	CASSLGSGNTIYF
.	few	TRBV28	TRBJ2-7	TGTGCCAGCAGCGCGGGGGCAATGACAGCCTACGAGCAGTACTTC	CASSAGAMTAYEQYF
.	.	TRBV3-1/TRBV3-2	TRBJ1-4	TGTGCCAGCAGCCCCCCCTACCGGGAAAAACTGTTTTTT	CASSPPYREKLFF
.	.	TRBV6-5	TRBJ2-1	TGTGCCAGCAGGGGGACGTCCTACAATGAGCAGTTCTTC	CASRGTSYNEQFF
.	.	TRBV27	TRBJ2-3	TGTGCCAGCAGTTTCCTAGCCCTAGATACGCAGTATTTT	CASSFLALDTQYF
.	.	TRBV5-1	TRBJ1-1	TGCGCCAGCAGCTTACGGCCGAGTGTGGGCACTGAAGCTTTCTTT	CASSLRPSVGTEAFF
TRBD2	once	TRBV28	TRBJ2-5	TGTGCCAGCAGTTCCCCCCGGCTAGCGGGAGGGGTTCGGTACTTC	CASSSPRLAGGVRYF
.	once	TRBV6-5	TRBJ1-1	TGTGCCAGCAGGGTGATGAAGAACACTGAAGCTTTCTTT	CASRVMKNTEAFF
.	.	TRBV29-1	TRBJ2-7	TGCAGCGTCCTGGGGGTATCCTCCTACGAGCAGTACTTC	CSVLGVSSYEQYF
.	.	TRBV7-8	TRBJ1-2	TGTGCCAGCAGCTTAGGGGGTCTGGATAACTATGGCTACACCTTC	CASSLGGLDNYGYTF
.	.	TRBV6-5	TRBJ2-7	TGTGCCAGCAAAGGAAACATCAACTCCTACGAGCAGTACTTC	CASKGNINSYEQYF
.	once	TRBV5-4	TRBJ1-2	TGTGCCAGCAGCTTAGGCATAGATGGCTACACCTTC	CASSLGIDGYTF
TRBD2	.	TRBV7-9	TRBJ2-3	TGTGCCAGCAGCTTAGTCGGGACTAGCGGCCACACAGATACGCAGTATTTT	CASSLVGTSGHTDTQYF
TRBD2	.	TRBV6-2/TRBV6-3	TRBJ2-2	TGTGCCAGCAGCCGGACTAGCTCGTCTGGTATCGGGGAGCTGTTTTTT	CASSRTSSSGIGELFF
.	.	TRBV27	TRBJ2-7	TGTGCCAGCAGGTCGTACTACGAGCAGTACTTC	CASRSYYEQYF
.	.	TRBV27	TRBJ1-2	TGTGCCAGCAGTTTATGGGGAGGGGCCGTTAACTATGGCTACACCTTC	CASSLWGGAVNYGYTF
TRBD2	.	TRBV18	TRBJ2-2	TGTGCCAGCTCACGAGCGGGAACGACCGGGGAGCTGTTTTTT	CASSRAGTTGELFF
.	.	TRBV7-9	TRBJ1-4	TGTGCCAGCAGCTTCCCATCCTCAGGCAGAAATGAAAAACTGTTTTTT	CASSFPSSGRNEKLFF
.	.	TRBV6-5	TRBJ2-7	TGTGCCAGCAGTCTAGGACTCCCGAGCTCCTACGAGCAGTACTTC	CASSLGLPSSYEQYF
TRBD2	.	TRBV2	TRBJ2-3	TGTGCCAGCAGGGAGCTAGCGGGAGCGGGTGCAGATACGCAGTATTTT	CASRELAGAGADTQYF
.	.	TRBV5-1	TRBJ1-5	TGCGCCAGCAGCTTGAGGCCCCAGGGGCTCGGGGATCAGCCCCAGCATTTT	CASSLRPQGLGDQPQHF
TRBD1	once	TRBV6-5	TRBJ1-6	TGTGCCAGCAGTTACTCGGACAGGGGGCGGTCTACACCCCTCCACTTT	CASSYSDRGRSTPLHF
.	.	TRBV14	TRBJ1-3	TGTGCCAGCAGCCCCTTCTCTGGAAACACCATATATTTT	CASSPFSGNTIYF
.	.	TRBV6-5	TRBJ1-2	TGTGCCAGCAGTCGAGCACAGATTCCTAACTATGGCTACACCTTC	CASSRAQIPNYGYTF
.	.	TRBV28	TRBJ2-7	TGTGCCAGCAGTTTAGTGGGATCGGGTTACGAGCAGTACTTC	CASSLVGSGYEQYF
TRBD2	once	TRBV2	TRBJ2-4	TGTGCCAGCAGCGCCAACCCTCCGGGACTAGCGGGAGTTGTAAACATTCAGTACTTC	CASSANPPGLAGVVNIQYF
.	.	TRBV19	TRBJ1-4	TGTGCCAGTAGTATAGCATTTGGTTCAACTAATGAAAAACTGTTTTTT	CASSIAFGSTNEKLFF
.	.	TRBV5-1	TRBJ1-2	TGCGCCAGCAGCACCGCGGGACACGGCTACACCTTC	CASSTAGHGYTF
TRBD1	.	TRBV7-9	TRBJ2-4	TGTGCCAGCAGCTCAAACCGGGACAGGGTTCGGCCCAAAGACATTCAGTACTTC	CASSSNRDRVRPKDIQYF
TRBD1	.	TRBV9	TRBJ2-4	TGTGCCAGCAGCGTAGGGAGAGGGACAGGCCCTGCCAAAAACATTCAGTACTTC	CASSVGRGTGPAKNIQYF
.	.	TRBV28	TRBJ1-4	TGTGCCAGCAGTCCGCAGGCGTCTAATGAAAAACTGTTTTTT	CASSPQASNEKLFF
.	.	TRBV5-1	TRBJ1-6	TGCGCCAGCAGCTCCGGGACTGGGAATTCACCCCTCCACTTT	CASSSGTGNSPLHF